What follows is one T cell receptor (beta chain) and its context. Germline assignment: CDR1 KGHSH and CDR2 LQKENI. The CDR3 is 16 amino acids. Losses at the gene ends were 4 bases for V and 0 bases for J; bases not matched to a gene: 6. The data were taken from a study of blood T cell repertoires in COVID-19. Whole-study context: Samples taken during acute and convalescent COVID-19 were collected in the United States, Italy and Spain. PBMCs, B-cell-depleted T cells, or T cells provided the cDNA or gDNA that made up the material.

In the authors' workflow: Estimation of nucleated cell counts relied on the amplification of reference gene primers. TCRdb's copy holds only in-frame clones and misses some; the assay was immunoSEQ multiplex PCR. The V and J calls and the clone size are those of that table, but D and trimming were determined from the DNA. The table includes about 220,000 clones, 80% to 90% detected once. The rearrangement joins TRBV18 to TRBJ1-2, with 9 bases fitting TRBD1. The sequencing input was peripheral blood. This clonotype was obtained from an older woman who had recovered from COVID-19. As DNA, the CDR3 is TGTGCCAGCTCACTAGGACAGGGGTCTTCTAACTATGGCTACACCTTC. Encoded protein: CASSLGQGSSNYGYTF.